This T cell receptor (beta chain) was recovered during a study of technical replicates of blood from a few donors. Clones were sequenced by immunoSEQ multiplex PCR, and TCRdb holds only the in-frame ones, with some missing. The table has about 9,400 clones, roughly 91% seen once; the top ten hold roughly 10%. Germline-derived CDR1 and CDR2 are SGHAT and FQNNGV. V trimming: 2 bases; J trimming: 3 bases; junction bases outside the gene matches: 6. This CDR3 has 15 amino acids. This sequence was found in a human donor in good health. This chain links TRBV11-2 with TRBJ2-5; TRBD1 agrees at 7 bases. Sequenced material: PBMCs. The CDR3 sequence is CASSLSGTAKETQYF. In DNA form, the CDR3 reads TGTGCCAGCAGCTTATCAGGGACAGCCAAAGAGACCCAGTACTTC.